Reported below is one T cell receptor (beta chain). What it binds is not known. The sample comes from a study of vaccination effects on CD4 cells after COVID-19. Study-level background: Participants received two doses of either the BNT162b2 or mRNA-1273 vaccine. Each well held approximately 1.8 million PBMC cultured with about 9.9 ug/ml peptides and roughly 10 IU/ml IL-2.

The CDR3 consists of 13 residues. Germline V CDR1 and CDR2: SGDLS, YYNGEE. With 3 bases removed from V and 3 bases from J, the gap between germline ends came to 7 bases. Sequenced by immunoSEQ multiplex PCR; TCRdb stores in-frame clones only, minus some. The data contain around 30,000 clones, less than 85% of them singletons. The culture ran for around nine days before CD4+ T cells were isolated. Half-medium changes using IL-2 medium occurred on days 3 and 7. The receptor's source is a human donor who received a COVID-19 vaccine. The specimen was CD4+ T cells from PBMCs cultured without peptide, collected before COVID-19 vaccination. The rearrangement joins TRBV9 to TRBJ1-3; tentatively, D is TRBD1 (5 bases). Written as DNA, the CDR3 is TGTGCCAGCAGCGAGGACAATGGAAACACCATATATTTT. Amino acids: CASSEDNGNTIYF.